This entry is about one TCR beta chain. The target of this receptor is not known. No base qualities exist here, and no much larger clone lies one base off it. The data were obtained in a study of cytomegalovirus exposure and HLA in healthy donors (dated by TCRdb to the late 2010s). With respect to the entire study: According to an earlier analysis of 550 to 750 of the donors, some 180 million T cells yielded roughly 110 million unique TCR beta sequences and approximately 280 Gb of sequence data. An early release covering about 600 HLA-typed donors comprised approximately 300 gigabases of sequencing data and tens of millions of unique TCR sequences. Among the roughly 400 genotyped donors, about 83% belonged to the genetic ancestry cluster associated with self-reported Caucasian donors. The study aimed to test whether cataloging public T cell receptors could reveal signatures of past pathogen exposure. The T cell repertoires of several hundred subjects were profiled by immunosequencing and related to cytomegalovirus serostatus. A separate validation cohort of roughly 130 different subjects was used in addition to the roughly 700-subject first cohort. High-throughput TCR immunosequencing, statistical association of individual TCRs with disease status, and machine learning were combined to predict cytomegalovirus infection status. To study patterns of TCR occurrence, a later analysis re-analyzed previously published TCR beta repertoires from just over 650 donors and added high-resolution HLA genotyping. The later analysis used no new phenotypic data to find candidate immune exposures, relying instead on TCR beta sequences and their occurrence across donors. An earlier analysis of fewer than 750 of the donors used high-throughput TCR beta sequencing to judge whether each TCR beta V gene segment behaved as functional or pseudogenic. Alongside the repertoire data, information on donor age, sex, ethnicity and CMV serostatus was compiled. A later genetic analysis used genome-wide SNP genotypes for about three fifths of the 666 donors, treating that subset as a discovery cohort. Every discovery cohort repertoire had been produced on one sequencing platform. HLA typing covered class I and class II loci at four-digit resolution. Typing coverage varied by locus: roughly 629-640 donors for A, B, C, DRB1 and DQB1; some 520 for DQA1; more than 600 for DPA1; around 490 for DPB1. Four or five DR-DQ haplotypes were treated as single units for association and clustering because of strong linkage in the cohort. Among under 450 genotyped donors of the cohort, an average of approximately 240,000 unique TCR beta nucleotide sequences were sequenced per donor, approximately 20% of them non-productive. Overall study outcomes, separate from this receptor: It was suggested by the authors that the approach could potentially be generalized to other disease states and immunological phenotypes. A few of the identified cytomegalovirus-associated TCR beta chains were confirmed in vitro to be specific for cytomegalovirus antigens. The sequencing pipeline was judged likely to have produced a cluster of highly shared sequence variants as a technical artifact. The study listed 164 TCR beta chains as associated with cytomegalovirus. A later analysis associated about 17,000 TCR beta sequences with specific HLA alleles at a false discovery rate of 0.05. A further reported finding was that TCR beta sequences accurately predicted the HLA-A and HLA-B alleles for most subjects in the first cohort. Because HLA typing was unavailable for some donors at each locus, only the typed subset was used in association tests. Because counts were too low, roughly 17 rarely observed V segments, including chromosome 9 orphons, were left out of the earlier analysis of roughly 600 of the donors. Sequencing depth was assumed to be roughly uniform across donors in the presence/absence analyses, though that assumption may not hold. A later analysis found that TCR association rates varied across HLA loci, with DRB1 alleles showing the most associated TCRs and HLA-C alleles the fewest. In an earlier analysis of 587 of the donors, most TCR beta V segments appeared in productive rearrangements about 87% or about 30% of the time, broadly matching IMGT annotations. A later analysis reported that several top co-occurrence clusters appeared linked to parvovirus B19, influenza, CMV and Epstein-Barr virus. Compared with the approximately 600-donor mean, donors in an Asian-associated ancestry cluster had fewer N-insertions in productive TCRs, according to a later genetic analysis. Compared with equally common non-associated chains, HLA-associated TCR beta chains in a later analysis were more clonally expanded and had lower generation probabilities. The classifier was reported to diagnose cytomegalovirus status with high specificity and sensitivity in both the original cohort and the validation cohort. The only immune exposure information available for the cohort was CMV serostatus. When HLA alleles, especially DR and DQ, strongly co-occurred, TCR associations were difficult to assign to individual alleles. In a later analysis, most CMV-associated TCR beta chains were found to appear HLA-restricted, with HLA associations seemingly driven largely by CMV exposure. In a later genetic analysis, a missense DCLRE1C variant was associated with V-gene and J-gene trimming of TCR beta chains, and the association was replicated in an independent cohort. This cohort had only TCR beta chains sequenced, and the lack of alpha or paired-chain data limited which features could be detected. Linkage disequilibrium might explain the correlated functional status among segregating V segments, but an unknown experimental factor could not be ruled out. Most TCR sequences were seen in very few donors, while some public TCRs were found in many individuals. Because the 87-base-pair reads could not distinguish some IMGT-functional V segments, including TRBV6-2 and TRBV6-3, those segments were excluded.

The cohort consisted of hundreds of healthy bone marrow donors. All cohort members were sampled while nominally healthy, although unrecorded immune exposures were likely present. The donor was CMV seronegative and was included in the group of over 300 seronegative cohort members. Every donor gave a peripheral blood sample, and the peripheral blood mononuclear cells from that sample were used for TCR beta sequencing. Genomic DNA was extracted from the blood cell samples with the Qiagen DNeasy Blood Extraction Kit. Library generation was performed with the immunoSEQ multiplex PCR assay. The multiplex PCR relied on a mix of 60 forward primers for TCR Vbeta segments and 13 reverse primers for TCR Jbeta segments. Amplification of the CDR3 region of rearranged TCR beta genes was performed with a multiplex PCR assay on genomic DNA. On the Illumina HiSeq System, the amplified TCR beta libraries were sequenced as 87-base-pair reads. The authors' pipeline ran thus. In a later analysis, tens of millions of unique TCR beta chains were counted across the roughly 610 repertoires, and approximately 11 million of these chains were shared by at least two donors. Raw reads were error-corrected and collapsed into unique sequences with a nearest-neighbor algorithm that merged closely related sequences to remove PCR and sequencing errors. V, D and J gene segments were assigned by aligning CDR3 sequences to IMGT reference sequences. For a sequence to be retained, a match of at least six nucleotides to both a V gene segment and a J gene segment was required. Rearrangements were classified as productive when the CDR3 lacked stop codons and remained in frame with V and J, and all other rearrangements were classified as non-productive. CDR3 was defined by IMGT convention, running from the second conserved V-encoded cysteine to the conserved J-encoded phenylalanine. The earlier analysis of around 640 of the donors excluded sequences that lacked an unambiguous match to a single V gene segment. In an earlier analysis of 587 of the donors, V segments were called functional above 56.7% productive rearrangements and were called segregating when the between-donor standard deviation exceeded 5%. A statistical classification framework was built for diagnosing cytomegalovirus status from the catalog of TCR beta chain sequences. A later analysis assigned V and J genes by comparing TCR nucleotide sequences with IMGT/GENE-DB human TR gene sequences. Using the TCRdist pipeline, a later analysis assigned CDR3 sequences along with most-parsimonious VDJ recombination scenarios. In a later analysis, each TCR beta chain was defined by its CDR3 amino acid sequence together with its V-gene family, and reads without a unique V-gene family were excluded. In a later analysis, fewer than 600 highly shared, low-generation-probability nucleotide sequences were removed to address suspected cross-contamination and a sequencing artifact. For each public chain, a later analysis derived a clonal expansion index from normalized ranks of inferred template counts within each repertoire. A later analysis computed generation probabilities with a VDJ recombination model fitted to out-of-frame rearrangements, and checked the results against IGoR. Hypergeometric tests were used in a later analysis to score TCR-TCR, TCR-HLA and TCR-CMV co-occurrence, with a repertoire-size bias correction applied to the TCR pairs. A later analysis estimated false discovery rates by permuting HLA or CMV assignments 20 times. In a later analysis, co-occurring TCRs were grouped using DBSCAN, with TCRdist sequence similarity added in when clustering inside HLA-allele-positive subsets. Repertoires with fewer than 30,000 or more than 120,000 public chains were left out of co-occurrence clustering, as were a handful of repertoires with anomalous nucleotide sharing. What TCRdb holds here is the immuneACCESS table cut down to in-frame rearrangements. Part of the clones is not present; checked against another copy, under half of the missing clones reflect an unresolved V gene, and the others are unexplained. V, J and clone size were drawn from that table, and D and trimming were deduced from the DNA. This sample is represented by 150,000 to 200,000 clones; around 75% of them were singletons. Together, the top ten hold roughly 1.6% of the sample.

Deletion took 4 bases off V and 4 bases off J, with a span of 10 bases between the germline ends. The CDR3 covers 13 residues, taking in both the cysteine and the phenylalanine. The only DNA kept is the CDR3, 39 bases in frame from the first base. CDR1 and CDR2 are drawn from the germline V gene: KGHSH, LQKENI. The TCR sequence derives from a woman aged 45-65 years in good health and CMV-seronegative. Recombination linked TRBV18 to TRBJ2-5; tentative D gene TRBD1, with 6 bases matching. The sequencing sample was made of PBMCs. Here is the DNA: TGTGCCAGCTCACAACAGGGTGGAGAGACCCAGTACTTC. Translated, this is CASSQQGGETQYF.